Each of the 32 T cell receptor beta chains below was sequenced from the same sample in a study of PD-1 blockade in classical Hodgkin lymphoma. This table comes from immunoSEQ multiplex PCR, and its TCRdb copy is limited to in-frame clones, with some not included. The sample contains approximately 37,000 clones, more than 70% of which appear only once. Every patient was affected by relapse after autologous stem cell transplantation, while exposure to brentuximab vedotin was not uniform. The source material was peripheral blood mononuclear cells (PBMCs), sampled at baseline. Receptors originate from a human donor with classical Hodgkin lymphoma.

The J gene is TRBJ2-7, the V gene TRBV6-1, with 7 bases lining up with TRBD2. The CDR3 contains 13 residues. V shed 8 bases and J 0 bases; nucleotides not matched to a gene: 4. The V gene's germline CDR1 is MNHNS and CDR2 SASEGT. The CDR3: CASGGDYSYEQYF. The CDR3 region has the DNA TGTGCCAGCGGGGGGGACTACTCCTACGAGCAGTACTTC.

The J gene is TRBJ2-5, the V gene TRBV11-2, with D tentatively TRBD1 or TRBD2 (6 bases each). Germline V gene sequence: CDR1 SGHAT, CDR2 FQNNGV. Trimming shortened V by 2 bases and J by 5 bases, and 12 bases separated the two germline ends. This CDR3 region has 14 residues. The CDR3: CASSLPGGWETQYF. Written as DNA, the CDR3 is TGTGCCAGCAGCTTACCCGGGGGCTGGGAGACCCAGTACTTC.

The V and J genes are TRBV5-1 and TRBJ1-3, with D tentatively TRBD1 (5 bases). The V gene lost 4 bases and the J gene lost 1 base, with 9 bases spanning the gap. In germline, CDR1 is SGHRS, CDR2 YFSETQ. This CDR3 has 14 residues. The CDR3 bases are TGCGCCAGCAGCCGGGGGGAATCTGGAAACACCATATATTTT. It specifies CASSRGESGNTIYF.

The J gene is TRBJ1-6, the V gene TRBV4-2, with D tentatively TRBD1 (6 bases). The V gene lost 4 bases and the J gene lost 7 bases, with 14 bases spanning the gap. CDR1 and CDR2 (germline): LGHNA, YNFKEQ. The CDR3 loop spans 15 amino acids. CDR3 loop: CASSLEDRRNSPLHF. CDR3 nucleotide sequence: TGTGCCAGCAGCCTCGAAGACAGGAGGAATTCACCCCTCCACTTT.

The table lists this clone with a count of one. The CDR3, as DNA: TGTGCCAGCAGCGAGGGGCCCCGCGGCAATGAGCAGTTCTTC. Encoded protein: CASSEGPRGNEQFF. J is TRBJ2-1 and V is TRBV5-6, with D perhaps given as TRBD1 or TRBD2 (5 bases each). V lost 4 bases and J lost 6, with 14 bases in between. CDR1 and CDR2 from the germline V gene are SGHDT and YYEEEE. The CDR3 consists of 14 residues.

The rearrangement joins TRBV5-1 to TRBJ1-4, with a possible D match to TRBD1 (6 bases). Germline V gene sequence: CDR1 SGHRS, CDR2 YFSETQ. Between the trimmed V and J ends, which lost 2 bases and 2 bases, there was a span of 7 bases. The CDR3 length is 14 residues. The DNA for the CDR3 is TGCGCCAGCAGCTTCAGGGGTACTAATGAAAAACTGTTTTTT. Translating gives CASSFRGTNEKLFF. Variable domain in full (rest from reference TRBV5-1 and TRBJ1-4): KAGVTQTPRYLIKTRGQQVTLSCSPISGHRSVSWYQQTPGQGLQFLFEYFSETQRNKGNFPGRFSGRQFSNSRSEMNVSTLELGDSALYLCASSFRGTNEKLFFGSGTQLSVL.

The rearrangement joins TRBV6-6 to TRBJ2-7; unclear D gene. Trimming removed 8 bases at V and 1 base at J, with 12 bases between. Germline V gives CDR1 MNHNY, CDR2 SVGAGI (reference sequence). This CDR3 contains 13 residues. This CDR3 is CASSLVVSYEQYF. CDR3 nucleotide sequence: TGTGCCAGCTCCCTAGTGGTTTCCTACGAGCAGTACTTC.

The V and J genes are TRBV20-1 and TRBJ2-7; a weak D match, TRBD2 (5 bases). V was cut by 5 bases and J by 6 bases, with 11 bases left in between. CDR3 length: 11 amino acids. Germline-derived CDR1 and CDR2 are DFQATT and SNEGSKA (reference sequence). CDR3 in amino acids: CSAPERFEQYF. The CDR3 DNA reads as TGCAGTGCTCCCGAGCGGTTCGAGCAGTACTTC.

The chain is built from TRBV18 and TRBJ2-2; possibly TRBD1 for D (6 bases). Per the germline V gene, CDR1 is KGHSH and CDR2 is LQKENI. The CDR3 consists of 16 residues. V shed 0 bases and J shed 2 bases, with 10 bases lying between them. CDR3 in DNA: TGTGCCAGCTCACCACCCGGGACACCAAACACCGGGGAGCTGTTTTTT. This translates into CASSPPGTPNTGELFF.

V is TRBV6-5 and J is TRBJ2-4, with D uncertain. V lost 8 bases, J lost 8 bases, and 10 bases lay in between. This CDR3 has 11 residues. Germline CDR1 and CDR2: MNHEY and SVGAGI. This CDR3 reads CASPISDIQYF. For the CDR3, the DNA is TGTGCCAGCCCTATTAGTGACATTCAGTACTTC.

The rearrangement links TRBV6-5 to TRBJ2-5; TRBD2 matches at 8 bases. Germline CDR1 and CDR2: MNHEY and SVGAGI. The V and J ends lost 6 bases and 5 bases, in that order; junction bases with no gene match: 5. The CDR3 consists of 13 residues. The CDR3 loop reads CASRRGVHETQYF. The CDR3 DNA sequence: TGTGCCAGCAGGCGGGGGGTCCATGAGACCCAGTACTTC.

The chain joins TRBV6-1 to TRBJ2-6, with unresolved D. Germline loops: CDR1 MNHNS, CDR2 SASEGT. The V and J ends lost 5 bases and 6 bases respectively, with 8 bases between them. The CDR3 runs 13 residues. In DNA form, the CDR3 reads TGTGCCAGCAGTTCCCTCCCGGCCAACGTCCTGACTTTC. Its translation: CASSSLPANVLTF.

The chain couples TRBV19 to TRBJ1-1; D call uncertain. CDR1 is LNHDA and CDR2 is SQIVND in the germline V gene (reference sequence). The CDR3 covers 14 residues. V shed 1 base and J shed 1 base, with 7 bases lying between them. CDR3 protein: CASSIGYRNTEAFF. The CDR3 coding sequence is TGTGCCAGTAGTATAGGATACAGGAACACTGAAGCTTTCTTT.

To note about this clone: A much larger clone sits a single nucleotide away, making a read error possible. The V and J genes are TRBV13 and TRBJ1-1, with D perhaps matching TRBD1 (6 bases). The CDR3 sequence is 12 residues long. V was clipped by 1 base and J by 7 bases, with 7 bases between them. CDR1 PRHDT and CDR2 FYEKMQ come from the germline V gene (reference sequence). CDR3 residues: CASSLVGGEAFF. The CDR3 DNA sequence: TGTGCCAGCAGCTTAGTAGGGGGTGAAGCTTTCTTT.

This chain uses TRBV5-6 with TRBJ1-4, with D possibly being TRBD1 (5 bases). CDR3 length: 15 residues. The germline CDR1 and CDR2 sequences are SGHDT and YYEEEE. Trimming left V 4 bases short and J 1 base short, with 11 bases between. The CDR3 region is CASSGYTGTNEKLFF. The CDR3 nucleotides are TGTGCCAGCAGCGGTTATACAGGAACTAATGAAAAACTGTTTTTT.

The V call is TRBV11-2, the J call TRBJ1-5; D is perhaps TRBD1 (5 bases). With 5 bases removed from V and 3 bases from J, the gap between germline ends came to 11 bases. The germline V gene has CDR1 SGHAT and CDR2 FQNNGV. The CDR3 has 14 amino acids. The CDR3 bases are TGTGCCAGCAGCCTCCAGGGAAACAATCAGCCCCAGCATTTT. Translating it yields CASSLQGNNQPQHF.

This clone has just one count. This sequence joins TRBV25-1 and TRBJ1-6; 7 positions match TRBD1. With V trimmed by 1 base and J by 6 bases, 3 bases remained unmatched. Germline values: CDR1 MGHDK, CDR2 SYGVNS. The CDR3 is 15 amino acids. The CDR3 reads CASSEFRDSNSPLHF. CDR3 in DNA: TGTGCCAGCAGTGAATTCCGGGACAGTAATTCACCCCTCCACTTT.

V and J are TRBV6-6 and TRBJ2-5; D gene unclear. The V end was cut by 2 bases, the J end by 5 bases, with 6 bases between. CDR3 length: 12 amino acids. From germline, CDR1 is MNHNY and CDR2 SVGAGI (reference sequence). CDR3 region: CASSYPMETQYF. In nucleotides, the CDR3 is TGTGCCAGCAGTTACCCCATGGAGACCCAGTACTTC.

The rearrangement joins TRBV7-2 to TRBJ2-7, with TRBD2 matching 11 bases. V lost 2 bases to trimming and J lost 4 bases; unmatched junction nucleotides: 7. This CDR3 comprises 16 residues. In germline, CDR1 is SGHTA, CDR2 FQGNSA. As DNA, the CDR3 is TGTGCCAGCAGCTTAAGCCTAGCGGGGGGCGGATACGAGCAGTACTTC. Translated, it gives CASSLSLAGGGYEQYF. Full variable domain (remainder filled in from reference TRBV7-2 and TRBJ2-7): GAGVSQSPSNKVTEKGKDVELRCDPISGHTALYWYRQSLGQGLEFLIYFQGNSAPDKSGLPSDRFSAERTGGSVSTLTIQRTQQEDSAVYLCASSLSLAGGGYEQYFGPGTRLTVT.

The chain recombines TRBV6-1 with TRBJ2-1; TRBD2 matches 7 bases. V lost 2 bases and J lost 6; bases outside the gene matches: 19. The CDR3 has 19 amino acids. Per the germline V gene, CDR1 is MNHNS and CDR2 is SASEGT. This CDR3 reads CASSEPQGGGTTVVNEQFF. The DNA of the CDR3 is TGTGCCAGCAGTGAACCCCAGGGCGGGGGAACTACCGTCGTCAATGAGCAGTTCTTC.

The CDR3 nucleotides are TGTGCCAGTAGTACCACCGGGACAGGGCGCGGGACCCAGTACTTC. Its translation: CASSTTGTGRGTQYF. This rearrangement joins TRBV19 to TRBJ2-5; 9 bases agree with TRBD1. The CDR3 extends over 15 amino acids. Trimming took 4 bases from V and 7 from J; bases not matched to a gene: 10. Germline CDR1 is LNHDA and CDR2 is SQIVND (reference sequence).

The V call is TRBV7-2, the J call TRBJ2-7, with 8 bases matching TRBD1. The CDR3 contains 16 residues. Germline V CDR1 and CDR2: SGHTA, FQGNSA. Unmatched junction bases numbered 9, after V lost 5 bases and J lost 0 bases. The CDR3 DNA is TGTGCCAGCAGCAAATGGACAGGGCCTAGCTCCTACGAGCAGTACTTC. Its protein product is CASSKWTGPSSYEQYF.

This chain joins TRBV4-1 and TRBJ2-7, with D possibly TRBD1 on 6 matching bases. The CDR3 is made up of 13 amino acids. With 8 bases removed from V and 0 bases from J, the gap between germline ends came to 11 bases. CDR1 and CDR2 (germline): MGHRA, YSYEKL. The CDR3 region is CASALDSSYEQYF. CDR3 sequence (DNA): TGCGCCAGCGCCTTGGACAGCTCCTACGAGCAGTACTTC.

This clone was seen just once. V and J are TRBV7-8 and TRBJ2-4; a possible D gene is TRBD1 (6 bases). V shed 0 bases and J shed 1 base, with 10 bases lying between them. Germline CDR1 reads SGHVS; CDR2 reads FQNEAQ. This CDR3 contains 16 residues. The CDR3 DNA sequence: TGTGCCAGCAGCTTAGCGAGGGGGATGGCCAAAAACATTCAGTACTTC. It translates to CASSLARGMAKNIQYF. The full variable domain, in which reference TRBV7-8 and TRBJ2-4 provide the parts outside the CDR3, is GAGVSQSPRYKVAKRGQDVALRCDPISGHVSLFWYQQALGQGPEFLTYFQNEAQLDKSGLPSDRFFAERPEGSVSTLKIQRTQQEDSAVYLCASSLARGMAKNIQYFGAGTRLSVL.

V and J are TRBV18 and TRBJ1-6; 8 positions match TRBD1. With 4 bases clipped from V and 8 bases from J, the junction kept 7 bases outside the gene matches. Germline V gives CDR1 KGHSH, CDR2 LQKENI. The CDR3 runs to 15 residues. The CDR3 here is CASSQDRVPYSPLHF. In nucleotides, the CDR3 is TGTGCCAGCTCACAGGACAGGGTCCCCTATTCACCCCTCCACTTT.

V and J are TRBV6-1 and TRBJ2-2; 7 bases fit TRBD1. In germline, CDR1 is MNHNS, CDR2 SASEGT. The CDR3 is made up of 15 amino acids. The V segment lost 5 bases and the J segment 5 bases; nucleotides outside the gene matches: 8. DNA of the CDR3: TGTGCCAGCAGTTGGGGACAGCGAGGGACCGGGGAGCTGTTTTTT. This gives the protein CASSWGQRGTGELFF.

The chain couples TRBV5-6 to TRBJ1-2, with D perhaps TRBD1 (5 bases). There are 15 residues in the CDR3. Germline V gene lookup returns CDR1 SGHDT and CDR2 YYEEEE. V shed 7 bases and J shed 4 bases, with 20 bases lying between them. CDR3 loop: CASGPAVKGIYGYTF. Written as DNA, the CDR3 is TGTGCCAGCGGCCCAGCCGTGAAGGGGATCTATGGCTACACCTTC.

The J gene is TRBJ1-6, the V gene TRBV5-1; D not certain. V lost 3 bases and J lost 0, with 13 bases in between. Germline values: CDR1 SGHRS, CDR2 YFSETQ. The CDR3 loop spans 17 amino acids. The CDR3 DNA reads TGCGCCAGCAGCTCGGGTCCGCAGAGCTCCTATAATTCACCCCTCCACTTT. Translated, it gives CASSSGPQSSYNSPLHF.

The V call is TRBV27, the J call TRBJ1-1; no definite D call. CDR3 length: 14 residues. The germline CDR1 and CDR2 sequences are MNHEY and SMNVEV (reference sequence). The V end lost 1 base, the J end lost 1 base, and 7 bases lay between the germline ends. CDR3 DNA sequence: TGTGCCAGCAGTTTATTACGACAGAACACTGAAGCTTTCTTT. Its translation is CASSLLRQNTEAFF.

CDR3 coding DNA: TGCGCCAGCAGCCAAGTCAGTATTGGGAACGGGGGGGTAAGCACAGATACGCAGTATTTT. Its protein product is CASSQVSIGNGGVSTDTQYF. The chain links TRBV4-1 to TRBJ2-3; 8 bases align to TRBD2. Germline V gene data show CDR1 as MGHRA and CDR2 as YSYEKL. The CDR3 loop spans 20 amino acids. The V and J ends lost 1 base and 0 bases, in that order; junction bases with no gene match: 15.

The chain uses TRBV5-1 and TRBJ2-5; D perhaps matches TRBD2 (6 bases). V was clipped by 4 bases and J by 2 bases, with 9 bases between them. The CDR3 totals 13 residues. Germline values: CDR1 SGHRS, CDR2 YFSETQ. The CDR3 DNA reads as TGCGCCAGCAGCCCGGAGGGGCAAGAGACCCAGTACTTC. Its protein is CASSPEGQETQYF.

This chain links TRBV6-6 with TRBJ2-2; D remains ambiguous. The CDR3 extends over 15 amino acids. With 8 bases removed from V and 0 bases from J, the gap between germline ends came to 13 bases. CDR1 and CDR2 (germline): MNHNY, SVGAGI (reference sequence). Here the CDR3 reads CASGRNRPNTGELFF. DNA of the CDR3: TGTGCCAGCGGGCGAAACAGACCGAACACCGGGGAGCTGTTTTTT.